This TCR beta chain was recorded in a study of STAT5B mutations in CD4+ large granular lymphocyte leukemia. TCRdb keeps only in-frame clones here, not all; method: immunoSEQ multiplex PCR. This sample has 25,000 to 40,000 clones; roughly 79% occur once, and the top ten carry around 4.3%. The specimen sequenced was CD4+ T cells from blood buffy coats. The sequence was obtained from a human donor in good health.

CDR3 nucleotide sequence: TGTGCCAGCAGCTTAGGGAGTGTCGAAAACATTCAGTACTTC. It is translated as CASSLGSVENIQYF. The V call is TRBV7-2, the J call TRBJ2-4; no clear D. CDR1 SGHTA and CDR2 FQGNSA come from the germline V gene. This CDR3 contains 14 residues. The V end was cut by 1 base, the J end by 5 bases, with 9 bases between.